This T cell receptor beta chain was observed in a study of blood T cell repertoires in COVID-19. The overall study: Spain, Italy and the United States supplied samples that represented acute and convalescent COVID-19. The analysed material was cDNA or gDNA that came from T cells, B-cell-depleted T cells, or PBMCs.

This CDR3 contains 14 residues. Germline CDR1 MNHEY, CDR2 SVGAGI. V lost 6 bases, J lost 5 bases, and 4 bases stayed unmatched. In the authors' workflow: Reference gene primer amplification gave estimated nucleated cell counts. The table came from immunoSEQ multiplex PCR; TCRdb's copy has only in-frame clones and leaves some out. V and J calls and clone size are those listed in that table; D and trimming were worked out from the DNA. The profile shows about 220,000 clones, 82% of them singletons. The sequenced sample was peripheral blood. The TCR was taken from a woman in her 70s with acute or convalescent COVID-19. The chain combines TRBV6-5 with TRBJ1-4; 9 nucleotides line up with TRBD1. The DNA for the CDR3 is TGTGCCAGCAGCCAGACAGGGGGGAATGAAAAACTGTTTTTT. It encodes CASSQTGGNEKLFF.